This is a list of T cell receptor beta chains from one sample in a study of blood T cell repertoires in COVID-19. Some clones are missing from TCRdb's copy, which holds only in-frame ones; the method was immunoSEQ multiplex PCR. This table holds about 89,000 clones, about 80% found once. The specimen was peripheral blood. The source is a human donor in a cohort sampled during active COVID-19. The CDR3 runs from the conserved cysteine through the conserved F or W. The D gene is left open where the match is weak. For some rows the clone size is stated as once, few or many, or as a class when expanded; others skip it.

TRBJ1-1 TRBV6-4 - - TGTGCCAGCAGCCTTAACTACGACCGTCCGGCTTTCTTT CASSLNYDRPAFF
TRBJ1-4 TRBV9 - - TGTGCCAGCAGCGGGGGACACAACCTGAATGAAAAACTGTTTTTT CASSGGHNLNEKLFF
TRBJ2-1 TRBV11-3 - - TGTGCCAGCAGCGCCCCCTACGCCAATGAGCAGTTCTTC CASSAPYANEQFF
TRBJ2-7 TRBV7-2 - TRBD2 TGTGCCAGCAGCGAAAGAGCGGGCTGGGGGGGCGAGCAGTACTTC CASSERAGWGGEQYF
TRBJ2-4 TRBV7-8 once TRBD1 TGTGCCAGCAGCCGGGACAGCCCCATGGTCAAAAACATTCAGTACTTC CASSRDSPMVKNIQYF
TRBJ2-7 TRBV7-3 - TRBD1 TGTGCCAGCAGCCGACAGGGCTACGAGCAGTACTTC CASSRQGYEQYF
TRBJ2-5 TRBV15 - - TGTGCCACCAGCGCAGGGAGGGAGACCCAGTACTTC CATSAGRETQYF
TRBJ1-3 TRBV29-1 - - TGCAGCGTTGAAGATCGGAAGGGGGGGAAAGCTGGAAACACCATATATTTT CSVEDRKGGKAGNTIYF
TRBJ2-4 TRBV19 - - TGTGCCAGTAGTATAGGAGAGCTGAATGGCAAAAACATTCAGTACTTC CASSIGELNGKNIQYF
TRBJ1-1 TRBV28 - - TGTGCCAGCAGTCGGATAGGAGGAACTGAAGCTTTCTTT CASSRIGGTEAFF
TRBJ1-3 TRBV28 - - TGTGCCAGTTACTCTGGAAACACCATATATTTT CASYSGNTIYF
TRBJ2-1 TRBV5-3 - - TGTGCCAGAAGGACTATGAAATTCCACAATGAGCAGTTCTTC CARRTMKFHNEQFF
TRBJ2-5 TRBV4-3 - - TGCGCCAGCAGCCAACATTTGGGCCCTAGCGTTGGTTATACCCAGTACTTC CASSQHLGPSVGYTQYF
TRBJ2-7 TRBV19 - TRBD1 TGTGCCAGTAGCAACTGTAAGGCCGGGACAGGGTGCCACGAGCAGTACTTC CASSNCKAGTGCHEQYF
TRBJ2-5 TRBV25-1 - TRBD2 TGTGCCAGCAGTGATCCGGCGCGTAGCGGGGCCTTTCGGGAGACCCAGTACTTC CASSDPARSGAFRETQYF
TRBJ2-7 TRBV15 - - TGTGCCACCAGCAGAGATGGGGGCACGACCTACGAGCAGTACTTC CATSRDGGTTYEQYF
TRBJ2-7 TRBV18 - - TGTGCCAGCTCACCAAGGGGCCCCTACGAGCAGTACTTC CASSPRGPYEQYF
TRBJ1-1 TRBV19 - TRBD1 TGTGCCAGTAGTATTCTCTCGACAGGGCGCACTGAAGCTTTCTTT CASSILSTGRTEAFF
TRBJ2-1 TRBV24-1 - - TGTGCCACCTCCCAACTAGGACAGCTGTCCTACAATGAGCAGTTCTTC CATSQLGQLSYNEQFF
TRBJ2-5 TRBV4-2 - TRBD2 TGTGCCAGCAGCCGCGGGCGGGGGTGGGAGACCCAGTACTTC CASSRGRGWETQYF
TRBJ2-5 TRBV11-2 many - TGTGCCAGCAGGTTCGGGGAGACCCAGTACTTC CASRFGETQYF
TRBJ1-5 TRBV11-2 once - TGTGCCAGCAGCTTAGGGGGACAAGCCGTCGGCAATCAGCCCCAGCATTTT CASSLGGQAVGNQPQHF
TRBJ2-3 TRBV27 - - TGTGCCAGCAGTCTCGGGAGTATCTCAGATACGCAGTATTTT CASSLGSISDTQYF
TRBJ1-4 TRBV28 - TRBD1 TGTGCCAGCAGTTTATTGACAGGGGGAAGTAATGAAAAACTGTTTTTT CASSLLTGGSNEKLFF
TRBJ2-1 TRBV15 - TRBD1 TGTGCCACCAGCAGACAGGGGGCCCGAGGGTACAATGAGCAGTTCTTC CATSRQGARGYNEQFF
TRBJ2-1 TRBV7-9 - TRBD2 TGTGCCAGCAGCTTACTGGGGGGGAACGACAATGAGCAGTTCTTC CASSLLGGNDNEQFF
TRBJ2-3 TRBV5-4 - - TGTGCCAGCAGCCCCGGGAACACAGATACGCAGTATTTT CASSPGNTDTQYF
TRBJ2-5 TRBV11-3 - - TGTGCCAGCAGCCGCGGGACTGCCCGTGAGACCCAGTACTTC CASSRGTARETQYF
TRBJ2-1 TRBV28 - TRBD1 TGTGCCAGCAGGGGCTCGTTTGGGACAGGGAGCTCCTACAATGAGCAGTTCTTC CASRGSFGTGSSYNEQFF
TRBJ2-7 TRBV7-2 - - TGTGCCAGCAGCCGAGCCACGGGCGAGCAGTACTTC CASSRATGEQYF
TRBJ2-1 TRBV6-2/TRBV6-3 - - TGTGCCAGCAGTTACTCGTTTGGGCAGGCCTCGGACAATGAGCAGTTCTTC CASSYSFGQASDNEQFF
TRBJ2-5 TRBV2 - - TGTGCCAGCAGTGAGGGGGCGCGAGAGACCCAGTACTTC CASSEGARETQYF
TRBJ2-7 TRBV30 - TRBD1 TGTGCCTGGGCGCCGGGACAGCCTCCCAAGCAGTACTTC CAWAPGQPPKQYF
TRBJ1-1 TRBV7-6 - - TGTGCCAGCAGCTTAAACTCGGGCCCGGGGGCTGAAGCTTTCTTT CASSLNSGPGAEAFF
TRBJ1-1 TRBV19 - TRBD1 TGTGCCAGTAGTATACAGTCAGGGGGGACTGAAGCTTTCTTT CASSIQSGGTEAFF
TRBJ1-2 TRBV5-8 - - TGTGCCAGCAGCTTGAGGTCTGGGCCCAAAACGGGAGGCTACACCTTC CASSLRSGPKTGGYTF
TRBJ2-7 TRBV7-3 - TRBD1 TGTGCCAGCAGCGCCGAACAGGGGTTTTCCTACGAGCAGTACTTC CASSAEQGFSYEQYF
TRBJ2-7 TRBV27 - - TGTGCCAGCAGTCGGGATTCCTACGAGCAGTACTTC CASSRDSYEQYF
TRBJ2-5 TRBV28 - - TGTGCCAGCAGTACCTCGAGAGGAACGGAGACCCAGTACTTC CASSTSRGTETQYF
TRBJ1-6 TRBV7-6 - - TGTGCCAGCAGCAGTAGCCCGTCCTATAATTCACCCCTCCACTTT CASSSSPSYNSPLHF
TRBJ1-1 TRBV6-4 - - TGTGCCAGCAGCACAGGGATGAGCACTGAAGCTTTCTTT CASSTGMSTEAFF
TRBJ2-1 TRBV5-6 - - TGTGCCAGCAGCTTGCGGGAGGGGGCTAATGAGCAGTTCTTC CASSLREGANEQFF
TRBJ2-3 TRBV4-3 - - TGCGCCAGCAGCCAACCGGGTGGAGAGACAGATACGCAGTATTTT CASSQPGGETDTQYF
TRBJ1-5 TRBV27 - TRBD1 TGTGCCAGCAGTTTCGGACAGGGGAGCAATCAGCCCCAGCATTTT CASSFGQGSNQPQHF